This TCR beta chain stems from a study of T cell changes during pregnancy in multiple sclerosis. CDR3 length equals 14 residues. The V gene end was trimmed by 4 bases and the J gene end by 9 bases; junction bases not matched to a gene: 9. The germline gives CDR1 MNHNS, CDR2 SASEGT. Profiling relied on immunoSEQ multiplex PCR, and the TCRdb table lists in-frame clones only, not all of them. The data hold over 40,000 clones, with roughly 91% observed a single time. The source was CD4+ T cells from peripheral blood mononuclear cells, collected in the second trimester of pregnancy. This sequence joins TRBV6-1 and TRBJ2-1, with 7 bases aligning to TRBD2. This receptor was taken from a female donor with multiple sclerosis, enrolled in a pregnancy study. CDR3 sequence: CASSAAGVVGEQFF. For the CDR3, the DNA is TGTGCCAGCAGTGCGGCGGGGGTAGTGGGTGAGCAGTTCTTC.